This T cell receptor beta chain derives from a study of blood T cell repertoires in COVID-19. Study context: Donors in the United States, Italy and Spain gave samples during acute or convalescent COVID-19. Sources were T cells, B-cell-depleted T cells, or PBMCs; the material itself was cDNA or gDNA.

Seattle patients were enrolled while actively infected and followed longitudinally. CDR1 and CDR2 from the germline V gene are MNHNS and SASEGT. Trimming removed 4 bases from V and 3 bases from J; junction bases left unmatched: 10. This CDR3 has 16 residues. Some clones are missing from TCRdb's copy, which holds only in-frame ones; the method was immunoSEQ multiplex PCR. The table has roughly 320,000 clones, about nine tenths seen once. The chain combines TRBV6-1 with TRBJ2-7; 9 bases align to TRBD1. Sequencing used peripheral blood. The origin of this receptor is a woman in her forties or fifties with COVID-19, enrolled during active disease. Here the CDR3 reads CASSAARTGDFYEQYF. CDR3 sequence (DNA): TGTGCCAGCAGTGCTGCCCGGACAGGGGATTTCTACGAGCAGTACTTC.